Below are 20 T cell receptor beta chains sequenced from a single sample in a study of beta chain features in type 1 diabetes (dated by TCRdb to the late 2010s). Study-level results and caveats: A moderate but significant shortening of TCRB CDR3 length was observed in type 1 diabetes patients in all four CD4+ subsets.

Preparation of the library involved the immunoSEQ multiplex PCR assay. The High Capacity cDNA Reverse Transcription Kit was used to reverse transcribe all of the isolated RNA, meaning that expressed TCRB transcripts were what got sequenced. TCRdb retrieved this table from immuneACCESS and kept in-frame rearrangements only. Not all clones are present; in checked studies, unresolved V genes account for under half, and no reason is known for the remainder. The sample data list approximately 170,000 clones, and approximately 7.8% of these were observed just once. Of the sample, 0.94% falls within the top ten clones. The antigens for these receptors are not known. The sample was central memory CD4+ T cells from blood. The origin of the receptors is a woman in her forties with type 1 diabetes.

This clone showed up many times. The chain uses TRBV7-9 and TRBJ1-2, with 9 nucleotides matching TRBD1. V trimming: 5 bases; J trimming: 3 bases; junction bases outside the gene matches: 7. From germline, CDR1 is SEHNR and CDR2 FQNEAQ (reference sequence). The length of the CDR3 is 15 residues. The chain's CDR3 is CASSPQQGADYGYTF. The CDR3 bases are TGTGCCAGCAGCCCCCAACAGGGGGCGGACTATGGCTACACCTTC. Together with reference TRBV7-9 and TRBJ1-2, the CDR3 gives the full variable domain: DTGVSQNPRHKITKRGQNVTFRCDPISEHNRLYWYRQTLGQGPEFLTYFQNEAQLEKSRLLSDRFSAERPKGSFSTLEIQRTEQGDSAMYLCASSPQQGADYGYTFGSGTRLTVV.

In this sample, this clone turned up a few times. This chain links TRBV29-1 with TRBJ1-4; 12 nucleotides align to TRBD1. This CDR3 comprises 12 residues. Germline-derived CDR1 and CDR2 are SQVTM and ANQGSEA. The CDR3 loop is CRGTGGGEKLFF. The CDR3 DNA is TGCAGGGGGACAGGGGGCGGCGAAAAACTGTTTTTT.

This clone was counted a few times. The rearrangement links TRBV5-1 to TRBJ2-7; 9 positions match TRBD1. Germline V gives CDR1 SGHRS, CDR2 YFSETQ. The V segment lost 5 bases and the J segment 3 bases; nucleotides outside the gene matches: 15. The CDR3 runs to 17 residues. This CDR3 reads CASSFAGQGRAGYEQYF. CDR3 coding DNA: TGCGCCAGCAGTTTCGCGGGACAGGGAAGAGCGGGCTACGAGCAGTACTTC.

This clone was detected only a few times. The gene calls are TRBV4-3 and TRBJ1-2, with D possibly TRBD1 on 6 matching bases. The CDR3 contains 16 residues. Trimming stripped 1 base from V and 8 bases from J, with 20 bases between. Looked up from germline, CDR1 is LGHNA and CDR2 is YSLEER. CDR3 in amino acids: CASSQVGAQGNEGYTF. CDR3 in DNA: TGCGCCAGCAGCCAAGTTGGGGCACAGGGAAATGAGGGCTACACCTTC.

A single count supports this clone. The rearrangement uses TRBV13 and TRBJ1-4; D ambiguous. The germline CDR1 and CDR2 sequences are PRHDT and FYEKMQ (reference sequence). Trimming removed 5 bases from V and 4 bases from J, with 5 bases in between. This CDR3 spans 12 amino acids. CDR3: CASSLRNEKLFF. CDR3 nucleotide sequence: TGTGCCAGCAGCCTTCGTAATGAAAAACTGTTTTTT.

The chain links TRBV6-6 to TRBJ2-7, with D possibly being TRBD1 (6 bases). The germline V gene has CDR1 MNHNY and CDR2 SVGAGI (reference sequence). The CDR3 runs to 13 residues. The V end lost 6 bases, the J end lost 4 bases, and 13 bases lay between the germline ends. CDR3 protein: CASRDSEIYEQYF. The CDR3 nucleotides are TGTGCCAGCAGGGACAGTGAAATTTACGAGCAGTACTTC.

This clone was observed many times. This chain links TRBV7-9 with TRBJ2-1; 10 nucleotides line up with TRBD2. The germline CDR1 and CDR2 sequences are SEHNR and FQNEAQ (reference sequence). This CDR3 comprises 14 residues. Trimming at V came to 2 bases and at J to 9 bases, leaving 4 bases not matched to a gene. The CDR3: CASSLTERGGEQFF. DNA for the CDR3: TGTGCCAGCAGCTTAACCGAGCGGGGGGGTGAGCAGTTCTTC.

The rearrangement links TRBV5-4 to TRBJ2-3; the D gene is possibly TRBD1 (6 bases). The CDR3 spans 15 residues. Germline V CDR1 and CDR2: SGHNT, YYREEE (reference sequence). The V end was cut by 1 base, the J end by 3 bases, with 12 bases between. CDR3 residues: CASSLNGRGTDTQYF. The CDR3 region has the DNA TGTGCCAGCAGCTTGAATGGAAGGGGGACAGATACGCAGTATTTT.

The chain links TRBV5-4 to TRBJ2-3, with unresolved D. With 1 base removed from V and 5 bases from J, the gap between germline ends came to 14 bases. Germline V gene data show CDR1 as SGHNT and CDR2 as YYREEE (reference sequence). This CDR3 comprises 15 residues. The chain's CDR3 is CASSLFSQLGDTQYF. DNA of the CDR3: TGTGCCAGCAGCTTGTTTAGCCAGTTAGGAGATACGCAGTATTTT.

The V gene is TRBV10-3, the J gene TRBJ2-5, with 10 bases aligning to TRBD2. The CDR3 consists of 19 residues. Germline loops: CDR1 ENHRY, CDR2 SYGVKD. The V gene end was trimmed by 3 bases and the J gene end by 5 bases; junction bases not matched to a gene: 18. CDR3 region: CAISEGTGGLAGVRETQYF. The CDR3 nucleotides are TGTGCCATCAGTGAAGGGACGGGCGGTCTAGCGGGAGTACGGGAGACCCAGTACTTC.

The rearrangement joins TRBV4-1 to TRBJ2-3; 12 nucleotides agree with TRBD2. Germline CDR1 MGHRA, CDR2 YSYEKL. V was clipped by 4 bases and J by 4 bases; unmatched bases: 3. This CDR3 region has 15 residues. CDR3 in amino acids: CASSRPSGGADTQYF. The CDR3 DNA reads as TGCGCCAGCAGCCGGCCTAGCGGGGGGGCAGATACGCAGTATTTT.

The chain links TRBV11-2 to TRBJ2-1; D not certain. Germline V gives CDR1 SGHAT, CDR2 FQNNGV. V was shortened by 2 bases and J by 7 bases, with 3 bases between the two germline ends. The CDR3 has 11 amino acids. The CDR3 loop reads CASSLTNEQFF. CDR3 sequence (DNA): TGTGCCAGCAGCTTAACAAATGAGCAGTTCTTC.

Here the CDR3 DNA reads TGCAGCGTTGAAGATCGGGCGAGCGGGACAGATACGCAGTATTTT. Residues: CSVEDRASGTDTQYF. The chain joins TRBV29-1 to TRBJ2-3; possibly TRBD2 for D (6 bases). From germline, CDR1 is SQVTM and CDR2 ANQGSEA. The V gene lost 0 bases and the J gene lost 3 bases, with 13 bases spanning the gap. The CDR3 consists of 15 residues.

For the CDR3, the DNA is TGCAGCGTTGAGGCAGGGGAAAAACTGTTTTTT. Translated: CSVEAGEKLFF. The V gene is TRBV29-1, the J gene TRBJ1-4, with D possibly being TRBD1 (5 bases). The V end was cut by 3 bases, the J end by 8 bases, with 7 bases between. The CDR3 spans 11 residues. Germline-derived CDR1 and CDR2 are SQVTM and ANQGSEA.

This clone was counted many times. The rearrangement joins TRBV4-1 to TRBJ2-4, with 7 positions matching TRBD1. Germline V CDR1 and CDR2: MGHRA, YSYEKL. The CDR3 has 16 residues. The V segment lost 3 bases and the J segment 8 bases; nucleotides outside the gene matches: 13. The CDR3 protein is CASSQEDRLGTDIQYF. The CDR3 nucleotides are TGCGCCAGCAGCCAGGAGGACAGGTTGGGGACGGACATTCAGTACTTC.

The sample holds a few counts of this clone. V and J are TRBV19 and TRBJ1-5, with a tentative D call TRBD1 (5 bases). The CDR3 loop spans 15 amino acids. V gave up 3 bases and J gave up 5 bases, with 14 bases separating them. Germline V CDR1 and CDR2: LNHDA, SQIVND (reference sequence). Here the CDR3 reads CASSIWGRTDQPQHF. The CDR3 bases are TGTGCCAGTAGTATTTGGGGGAGGACGGATCAGCCCCAGCATTTT.

J is TRBJ2-2 and V is TRBV7-2; 8 nucleotides match TRBD1. The CDR3 is 16 amino acids. Unmatched junction bases numbered 4, after V lost 2 bases and J lost 2 bases. From germline, CDR1 is SGHTA and CDR2 FQGNSA. The CDR3 DNA follows: TGTGCCAGCAGCTTATACGGACAGGGTAACACCGGGGAGCTGTTTTTT. The encoded protein is CASSLYGQGNTGELFF. Variable domain in full (rest from reference TRBV7-2 and TRBJ2-2): GAGVSQSPSNKVTEKGKDVELRCDPISGHTALYWYRQSLGQGLEFLIYFQGNSAPDKSGLPSDRFSAERTGGSVSTLTIQRTQQEDSAVYLCASSLYGQGNTGELFFGEGSRLTVL.

The chain combines TRBV28 with TRBJ2-5, with TRBD1 matching over 7 bases. Germline assignment: CDR1 MDHEN and CDR2 SYDVKM. The CDR3 is 13 amino acids. The trim removed 5 bases at V and 4 bases at J, leaving 4 bases unmatched. The CDR3 bases are TGTGCCAGCAGTGTCAGGGGGAGAGAGACCCAGTACTTC. It specifies CASSVRGRETQYF.

This clone was observed many times. The chain combines TRBV14 with TRBJ2-7; possibly TRBD2 for D (5 bases). From germline, CDR1 is SGHDN and CDR2 FVKESK. This CDR3 comprises 12 residues. Trimming shortened V by 1 base and J by 9 bases, and 10 bases separated the two germline ends. The CDR3 nucleotides are TGTGCCAGCAGCCAAGGTAGCAGCGGGCAGTACTTC. Amino acid sequence: CASSQGSSGQYF. The full variable domain, its missing parts supplied by reference TRBV14 and TRBJ2-7, is EAGVTQFPSHSVIEKGQTVTLRCDPISGHDNLYWYRRVMGKEIKFLLHFVKESKQDESGMPNNRFLAERTGGTYSTLKVQPAELEDSGVYFCASSQGSSGQYFGPGTRLTVT.

The J gene is TRBJ1-2, the V gene TRBV4-3; D is possibly TRBD1 (5 bases). The germline gives CDR1 LGHNA, CDR2 YSLEER. The germline V and J ends were trimmed by 4 bases and 4 bases, with 16 bases remaining between them. This CDR3 spans 15 amino acids. CDR3 region: CASSPQVREVYGYTF. The CDR3, as DNA: TGCGCCAGCAGCCCCCAGGTCAGGGAGGTCTATGGCTACACCTTC.